The rows below give T cell receptor beta chains drawn from one sample of a study of cytomegalovirus exposure and HLA in healthy donors. Only in-frame clones appear in the TCRdb table, and some are missing; sequencing was by immunoSEQ multiplex PCR. The specimen's table records 85,000 or so clones. Sequenced sample: PBMCs. The receptors were sampled from a woman aged 30 to 39 in good health and CMV-seronegative. The CDR3 runs from the conserved cysteine through the conserved F or W.

j_call: TRBJ1-5
v_call: TRBV4-1
cdr3_length: 15
cdr3_aa: CASSPSTRGNQPQHF

j_call: TRBJ1-1
v_call: TRBV18
cdr3_length: 13
cdr3_aa: CASSQAPNAEAFF

j_call: TRBJ2-5
v_call: TRBV5-6
cdr3_length: 15
cdr3_aa: CASSSGTGRRETQYF

j_call: TRBJ2-7
v_call: TRBV6-5
cdr3_length: 14
cdr3_aa: CASSYSKTGYEQYF

j_call: TRBJ1-2
v_call: TRBV30
cdr3_length: 18
cdr3_aa: CAWSRLRDSTGPAYGYTF

j_call: TRBJ2-2
v_call: TRBV5-1
cdr3_length: 14
cdr3_aa: CASHDRVSTGELFF

j_call: TRBJ1-1
v_call: TRBV29-1
cdr3_length: 14
cdr3_aa: CSVEKGGAGTEAFF

j_call: TRBJ2-7
v_call: TRBV10-1
cdr3_length: 14
cdr3_aa: CASSQGAPSYEQYF

j_call: TRBJ1-1
v_call: TRBV9
cdr3_length: 14
cdr3_aa: CASSPLQGGTEAFF

j_call: TRBJ2-7
v_call: TRBV5-1
cdr3_length: 16
cdr3_aa: CASSRQGVDAPYEQYF

j_call: TRBJ1-1
v_call: TRBV29-1
cdr3_length: 12
cdr3_aa: CSVRTGITEAFF

j_call: TRBJ2-1
v_call: TRBV4-1
cdr3_length: 14
cdr3_aa: CASSQAGTAGLQFF

j_call: TRBJ2-7
v_call: TRBV5-1
cdr3_length: 14
cdr3_aa: CASRRDIGDYEQYF

j_call: TRBJ1-1
v_call: TRBV5-1
cdr3_length: 15
cdr3_aa: CASSLAGQGKGEAFF

j_call: TRBJ1-1
v_call: TRBV25-1
cdr3_length: 16
cdr3_aa: CASSEVYGGRDTEAFF

j_call: TRBJ2-5
v_call: TRBV10-3
cdr3_length: 14
cdr3_aa: CAISRDISRETQYF

j_call: TRBJ2-1
v_call: TRBV2
cdr3_length: 14
cdr3_aa: CASSESGGRGEQFF

j_call: TRBJ2-7
v_call: TRBV5-1
cdr3_length: 17
cdr3_aa: CASSLESMGAQSYEQYF

j_call: TRBJ2-1
v_call: TRBV7-9
cdr3_length: 15
cdr3_aa: CASSLGESSYNEQFF

j_call: TRBJ1-2
v_call: TRBV6-1
cdr3_length: 15
cdr3_aa: CASRDRGRLNYGYTF

j_call: TRBJ1-3
v_call: TRBV19
cdr3_length: 16
cdr3_aa: CASSQIWGSSGNTIYF

j_call: TRBJ1-3
v_call: TRBV5-1
cdr3_length: 14
cdr3_aa: CASGEGFSGNTIYF

j_call: TRBJ1-2
v_call: TRBV28
cdr3_length: 13
cdr3_aa: CASTGVPPYGYTF

j_call: TRBJ2-3
v_call: TRBV4-2
cdr3_length: 16
cdr3_aa: CASSQVVGRGATGWYF

j_call: TRBJ2-5
v_call: TRBV4-2
cdr3_length: 16
cdr3_aa: CASSSTGRPSQETQYF

j_call: TRBJ2-7
v_call: TRBV6-1
cdr3_length: 15
cdr3_aa: CASSEGTSGSYEQYF

j_call: TRBJ1-6
v_call: TRBV27
cdr3_length: 14
cdr3_aa: CASSLSGGNSPLHF

j_call: TRBJ1-2
v_call: TRBV5-5
cdr3_length: 14
cdr3_aa: CASSSGTGPTGYTF

j_call: TRBJ2-7
v_call: TRBV5-6
cdr3_length: 13
cdr3_aa: CASSRQGLYEQYF

j_call: TRBJ1-2
v_call: TRBV6-7
cdr3_length: 15
cdr3_aa: CASSSLRRREYGYTF